This T cell receptor (beta chain) was profiled in a study of blood T cell repertoires in COVID-19. The wider study: COVID-19 samples, acute and convalescent, were from the United States, Italy and Spain. PBMCs, B-cell-depleted T cells, or T cells were the source of the cDNA or gDNA that made up the material.

How the authors handled the data: Nucleated cell number was recorded as an estimate derived from reference gene primer amplification. Clones were sequenced by immunoSEQ multiplex PCR, and TCRdb holds only the in-frame ones, with some missing. V and J calls plus clone size are reproduced from that table; the DNA served to infer D and trimming. The sample yields about 68,000 clones, about 91% seen once. The CDR3 runs 15 residues. Trimming took 5 bases from V and 2 from J; bases not matched to a gene: 6. Looked up from germline, CDR1 is MNHEY and CDR2 is SMNVEV (reference sequence). The chain links TRBV27 to TRBJ2-1, with 7 bases aligning to TRBD1. The sequencing input was peripheral blood. The sequence came from a man in his forties with COVID-19, enrolled during active disease. CDR3 in DNA: TGTGCCAGCAGTCCCACGGGACAGCCCTACAATGAGCAGTTCTTC. Its translation: CASSPTGQPYNEQFF.